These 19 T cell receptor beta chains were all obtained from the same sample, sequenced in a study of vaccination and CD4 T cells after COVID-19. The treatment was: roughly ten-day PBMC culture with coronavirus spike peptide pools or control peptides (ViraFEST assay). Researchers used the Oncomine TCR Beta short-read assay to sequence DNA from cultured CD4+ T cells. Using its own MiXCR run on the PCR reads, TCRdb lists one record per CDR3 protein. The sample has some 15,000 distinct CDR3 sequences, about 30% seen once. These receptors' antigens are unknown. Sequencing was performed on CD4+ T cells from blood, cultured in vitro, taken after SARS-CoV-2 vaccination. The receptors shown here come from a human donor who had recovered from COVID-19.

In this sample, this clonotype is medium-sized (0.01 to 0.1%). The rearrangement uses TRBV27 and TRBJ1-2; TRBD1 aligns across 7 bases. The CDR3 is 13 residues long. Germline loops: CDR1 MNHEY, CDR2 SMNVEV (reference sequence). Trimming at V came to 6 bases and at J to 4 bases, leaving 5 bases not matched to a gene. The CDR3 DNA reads TGTGCCAGCAGGCCGACAGGGATCTATGGCTACACCTTC. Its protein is CASRPTGIYGYTF.

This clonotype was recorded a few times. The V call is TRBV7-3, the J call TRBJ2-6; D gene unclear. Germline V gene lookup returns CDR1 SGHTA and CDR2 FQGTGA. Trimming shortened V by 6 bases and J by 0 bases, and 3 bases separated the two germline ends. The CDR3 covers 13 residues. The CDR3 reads CASSGSGANVLTF. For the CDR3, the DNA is TGTGCCAGCAGTGGCTCTGGGGCCAACGTCCTGACTTTC.

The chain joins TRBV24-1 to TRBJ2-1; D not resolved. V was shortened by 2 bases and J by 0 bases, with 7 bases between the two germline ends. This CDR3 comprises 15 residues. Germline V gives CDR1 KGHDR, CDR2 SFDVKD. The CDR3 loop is CATSDWGSSYNEQFF. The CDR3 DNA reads TGTGCCACCAGTGATTGGGGAAGCTCCTACAATGAGCAGTTCTTC.

This CDR3 is CASSIPSGQSIYGYTF. The CDR3 DNA sequence: TGTGCCAGTAGTATCCCCTCGGGACAGTCGATCTATGGCTACACCTTC. The genes are TRBV19 and TRBJ1-2, with 7 nucleotides matching TRBD1. The CDR3 extends over 16 amino acids. Per the germline V gene, CDR1 is LNHDA and CDR2 is SQIVND (reference sequence). J was trimmed by 4 bases and V by 3 bases; bases with no gene match: 11.

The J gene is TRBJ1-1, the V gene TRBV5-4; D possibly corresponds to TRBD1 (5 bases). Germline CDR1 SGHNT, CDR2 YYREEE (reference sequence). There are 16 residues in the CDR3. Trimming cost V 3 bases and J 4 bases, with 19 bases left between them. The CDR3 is CASSSTSGYEGTEAFF. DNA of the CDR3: TGTGCCAGCAGCTCCACGTCAGGGTATGAAGGCACTGAAGCTTTCTTT.

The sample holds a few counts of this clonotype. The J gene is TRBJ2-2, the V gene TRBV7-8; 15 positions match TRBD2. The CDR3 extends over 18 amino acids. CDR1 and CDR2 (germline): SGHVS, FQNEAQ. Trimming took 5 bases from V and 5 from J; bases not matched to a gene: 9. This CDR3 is CASSRGLAGGPRTGELFF. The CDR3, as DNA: TGTGCCAGCAGCCGAGGACTAGCGGGAGGGCCGCGGACCGGGGAGCTGTTTTTT.

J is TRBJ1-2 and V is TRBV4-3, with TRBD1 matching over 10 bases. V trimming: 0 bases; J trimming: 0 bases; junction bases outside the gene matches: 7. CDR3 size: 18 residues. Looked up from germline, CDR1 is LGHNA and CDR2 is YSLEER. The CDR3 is CASSQDRGTGVSNYGYTF. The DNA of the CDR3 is TGCGCCAGCAGCCAAGATCGTGGGACAGGGGTTTCTAACTATGGCTACACCTTC.

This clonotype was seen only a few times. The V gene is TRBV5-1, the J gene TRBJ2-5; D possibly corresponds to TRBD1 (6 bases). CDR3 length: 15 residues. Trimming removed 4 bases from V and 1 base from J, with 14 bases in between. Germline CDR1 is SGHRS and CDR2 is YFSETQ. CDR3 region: CASSPGQFVQETQYF. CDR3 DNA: TGCGCCAGCAGCCCTGGACAGTTTGTCCAAGAGACCCAGTACTTC.

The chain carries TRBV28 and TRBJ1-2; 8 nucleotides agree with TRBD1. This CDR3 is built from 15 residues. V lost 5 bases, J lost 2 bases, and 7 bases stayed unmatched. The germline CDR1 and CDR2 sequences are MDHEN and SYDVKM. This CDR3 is CASSNPTGGNYGYTF. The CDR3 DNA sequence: TGTGCCAGCAGTAACCCTACAGGGGGAAACTATGGCTACACCTTC.

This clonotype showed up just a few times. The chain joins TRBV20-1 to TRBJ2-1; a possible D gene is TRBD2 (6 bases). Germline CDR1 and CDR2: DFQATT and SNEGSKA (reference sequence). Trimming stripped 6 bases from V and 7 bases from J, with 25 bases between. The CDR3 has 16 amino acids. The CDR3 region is CSAAPVTRRVGNEQFF. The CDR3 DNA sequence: TGCAGTGCGGCTCCCGTCACTAGGAGGGTTGGAAATGAGCAGTTCTTC.

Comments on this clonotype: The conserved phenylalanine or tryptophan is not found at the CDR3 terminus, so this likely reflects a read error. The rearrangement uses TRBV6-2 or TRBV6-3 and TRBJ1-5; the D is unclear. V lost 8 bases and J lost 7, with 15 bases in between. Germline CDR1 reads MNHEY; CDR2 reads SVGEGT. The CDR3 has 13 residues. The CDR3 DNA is TGTGCCAGCCGGGGATCCGCAATCCAGCCCCAGCATCTT. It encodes CASRGSAIQPQHL.

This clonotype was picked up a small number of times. The CDR3 spells CASSPGTSGRGKETQYF. The CDR3 nucleotides are TGTGCCAGCAGCCCCGGGACTAGCGGGAGAGGGAAAGAGACCCAGTACTTC. The rearrangement uses TRBV11-2 and TRBJ2-5, with 14 nucleotides matching TRBD2. Trimming at V came to 5 bases and at J to 3 bases, leaving 8 bases not matched to a gene. Looked up from germline, CDR1 is SGHAT and CDR2 is FQNNGV. This CDR3 spans 17 amino acids.

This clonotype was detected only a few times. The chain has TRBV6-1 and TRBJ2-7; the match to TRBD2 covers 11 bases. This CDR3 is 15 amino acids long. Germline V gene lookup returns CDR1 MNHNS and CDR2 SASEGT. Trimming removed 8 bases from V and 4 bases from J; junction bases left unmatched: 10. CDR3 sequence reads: CASRRATSGGYEQYF. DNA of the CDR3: TGTGCCAGCCGGCGGGCTACTAGCGGGGGTTACGAGCAGTACTTC.

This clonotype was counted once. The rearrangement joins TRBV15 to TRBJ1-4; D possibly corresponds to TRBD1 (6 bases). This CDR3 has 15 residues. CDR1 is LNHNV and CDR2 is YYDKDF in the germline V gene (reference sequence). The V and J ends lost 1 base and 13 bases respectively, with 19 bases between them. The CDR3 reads CATSRAPDSPSGLFF. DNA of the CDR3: TGTGCCACCAGCAGAGCCCCGGACAGTCCTTCGGGACTGTTTTTT. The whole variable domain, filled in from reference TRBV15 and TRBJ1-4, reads DAMVIQNPRYQVTQFGKPVTLSCSQTLNHNVMYWYQQKSSQAPKLLFHYYDKDFNNEADTPDNFQSRRPNTSFCFLDIRSPGLGDTAMYLCATSRAPDSPSGLFFGSGTQLSVL.

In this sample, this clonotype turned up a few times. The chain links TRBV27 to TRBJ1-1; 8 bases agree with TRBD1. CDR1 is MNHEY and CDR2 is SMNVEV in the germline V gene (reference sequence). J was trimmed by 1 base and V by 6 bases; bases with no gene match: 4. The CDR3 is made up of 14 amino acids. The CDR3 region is CASRNRGKNTEAFF. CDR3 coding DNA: TGTGCCAGCAGGAACAGGGGGAAGAACACTGAAGCTTTCTTT.

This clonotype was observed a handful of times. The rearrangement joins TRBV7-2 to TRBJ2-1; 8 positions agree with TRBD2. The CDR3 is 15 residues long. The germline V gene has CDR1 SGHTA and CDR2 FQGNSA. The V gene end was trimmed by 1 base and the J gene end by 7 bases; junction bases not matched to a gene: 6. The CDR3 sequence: CASSLDGRGFNEQFF. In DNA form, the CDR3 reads TGTGCCAGCAGCTTAGACGGGAGGGGTTTTAATGAGCAGTTCTTC. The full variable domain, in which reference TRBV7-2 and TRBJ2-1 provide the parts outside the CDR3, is GAGVSQSPSNKVTEKGKDVELRCDPISGHTALYWYRQSLGQGLEFLIYFQGNSAPDKSGLPSDRFSAERTGGSVSTLTIQRTQQEDSAVYLCASSLDGRGFNEQFFGPGTRLTVL.

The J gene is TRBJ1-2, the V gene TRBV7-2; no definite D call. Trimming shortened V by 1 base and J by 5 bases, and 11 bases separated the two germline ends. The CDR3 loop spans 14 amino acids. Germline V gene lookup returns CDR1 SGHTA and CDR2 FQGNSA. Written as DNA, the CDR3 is TGTGCCAGCAGCTTAGAATGGTCGGATTATGGCTACACCTTC. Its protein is CASSLEWSDYGYTF.

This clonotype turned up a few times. CDR3 sequence: CASSLSPDGGNQPQHF. The CDR3 region has the DNA TGTGCCAGCAGTTTATCGCCCGACGGGGGAAATCAGCCCCAGCATTTT. The V call is TRBV27, the J call TRBJ1-5; D may be TRBD1 (5 bases). Germline loops: CDR1 MNHEY, CDR2 SMNVEV (reference sequence). Trimming took off 0 bases at V and 4 bases at J, with 13 bases between the two ends. The CDR3 runs 16 residues.

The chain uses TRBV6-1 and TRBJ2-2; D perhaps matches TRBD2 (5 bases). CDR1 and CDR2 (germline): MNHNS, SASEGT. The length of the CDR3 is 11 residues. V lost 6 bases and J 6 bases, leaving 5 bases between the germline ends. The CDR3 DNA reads TGTGCCAGCAGGGGAGCCGGGGAGCTGTTTTTT. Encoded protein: CASRGAGELFF.